These 10 T cell receptor beta chains share one sample of origin, sequenced in a study of blood T cell repertoires in COVID-19. The data were produced by immunoSEQ multiplex PCR, yet TCRdb's version contains in-frame clones alone and is incomplete. Here the sample spans 650,000 to 800,000 clones, about 90% being singletons. Sequenced: peripheral blood. The source of these receptors is a young woman with acute or convalescent COVID-19.

The genes are TRBV11-2 and TRBJ1-6; D uncertain. Germline assignment: CDR1 SGHAT and CDR2 FQNNGV. There are 15 residues in the CDR3. V shed 5 bases and J shed 9 bases, with 17 bases lying between them. This CDR3 reads CASSPPGKRGSPLHF. The CDR3 DNA is TGTGCCAGCAGCCCTCCCGGGAAACGAGGTTCACCCCTCCACTTT. Full variable domain (rest looked up from reference TRBV11-2 and TRBJ1-6): EAGVAQSPRYKIIEKRQSVAFWCNPISGHATLYWYQQILGQGPKLLIQFQNNGVVDDSQLPKDRFSAERLKGVDSTLKIQPAKLEDSAVYLCASSPPGKRGSPLHFGNGTRLTVT.

V and J are TRBV13 and TRBJ1-1, with D perhaps TRBD1 (5 bases). V gave up 5 bases and J gave up 2 bases, with 15 bases separating them. Germline V lookup: CDR1 PRHDT, CDR2 FYEKMQ (reference sequence). CDR3 length equals 15 residues. Written as DNA, the CDR3 is TGTGCCAGCAGCCGCCGGGCCCAGGGAAACACTGAAGCTTTCTTT. It codes for CASSRRAQGNTEAFF. Full variable domain (remainder filled in from reference TRBV13 and TRBJ1-1): AAGVIQSPRHLIKEKRETATLKCYPIPRHDTVYWYQQGPGQDPQFLISFYEKMQSDKGSIPDRFSAQQFSDYHSELNMSSLELGDSALYFCASSRRAQGNTEAFFGQGTRLTVV.

The gene calls are TRBV5-8 and TRBJ1-1, with 7 bases lining up with TRBD1. This CDR3 is 13 amino acids long. Germline values: CDR1 SGHTS, CDR2 YDEGEE. The trim removed 4 bases at V and 8 bases at J, leaving 8 bases unmatched. CDR3 sequence (DNA): TGTGCCAGCAGCCCAGACAGGGATAAGGAAGCTTTCTTT. As protein: CASSPDRDKEAFF.

This clone came up a few times. The chain uses TRBV6-5 and TRBJ1-2, with D possibly being TRBD1 (5 bases). This CDR3 region has 13 residues. Germline V gives CDR1 MNHEY, CDR2 SVGAGI. V was pared by 2 bases and J by 8 bases, with 12 bases between. The CDR3 loop is CASSYVGRRGYTF. DNA for the CDR3: TGTGCCAGCAGTTACGTGGGGCGGCGAGGCTACACCTTC.

This clone was counted once. The rearrangement joins TRBV7-8 to TRBJ2-7; D gene uncertain. This CDR3 is built from 13 residues. Germline CDR1 SGHVS, CDR2 FQNEAQ. The V end lost 1 base, the J end lost 6 bases, and 10 bases lay between the germline ends. CDR3 protein: CASSLEVGGEQYF. The CDR3 DNA follows: TGTGCCAGCAGCTTAGAAGTAGGCGGCGAGCAGTACTTC.

This chain joins TRBV27 and TRBJ2-5; D perhaps matches TRBD1 (5 bases). CDR3 length equals 14 residues. Trimming left V 1 base short and J 5 bases short, with 11 bases between. Germline CDR1 MNHEY, CDR2 SMNVEV (reference sequence). CDR3 in amino acids: CASSLFWGRETQYF. The CDR3 nucleotides read TGTGCCAGCAGTTTATTCTGGGGCCGGGAGACCCAGTACTTC.

The CDR3 loop is CASSLKWGGVNEQFF. The DNA of the CDR3 is TGTGCCAGCAGCTTGAAATGGGGGGGCGTCAATGAGCAGTTCTTC. This sequence joins TRBV7-7 and TRBJ2-1, with D perhaps matching TRBD2 (7 bases). This CDR3 is built from 15 residues. The ends were cut back, 3 bases at V and 6 bases at J, with 15 bases in the middle. The V gene's germline CDR1 is SSHAT and CDR2 FNYEAQ (reference sequence).

The chain combines TRBV24-1 with TRBJ2-2; 7 positions match TRBD2. CDR1 and CDR2 from the germline V gene are KGHDR and SFDVKD. The CDR3 contains 16 residues. CDR3 region: CAPRRARGVNTGELFF. The CDR3 bases are TGTGCACCCCGTCGGGCCCGGGGGGTTAACACCGGGGAGCTGTTTTTT.

The chain links TRBV6-1 to TRBJ1-5; D may be TRBD1 (5 bases). The CDR3 is made up of 15 amino acids. Germline loops: CDR1 MNHNS, CDR2 SASEGT. V dropped 1 base and J dropped 6 bases, with 13 bases sitting between them. The CDR3 nucleotides read TGTGCCAGCAGTGAAGTTCGGGGGTATCGTCAGCCCCAGCATTTT. This codes for CASSEVRGYRQPQHF.

The chain recombines TRBV5-5 with TRBJ1-3; possibly TRBD1 for D (6 bases). The CDR3 length is 13 residues. V was cut by 3 bases and J by 2 bases, with 6 bases left in between. CDR1 SGHKS and CDR2 YYEKEE come from the germline V gene (reference sequence). In DNA form, the CDR3 reads TGTGCCAGCAGCTGGACAGCTGGAAACACCATATATTTT. Its protein product is CASSWTAGNTIYF.